The 23 T cell receptor beta chains below were found in one sample sequenced in a study of blood T cells in healthy people across ages (dated by TCRdb to 2015 to 2017). The library relied on 5' RACE. Sequenced on an Illumina HiSeq 2500. A second PCR of 7 to 11 cycles was performed with a sample-barcoded 5' primer and a J-beta primer mix. TCRdb reran the public reads through fastp at Q25 and MiXCR, keeping productive beta chains. Identical CDR3 protein sequences are pooled into one entry, listed with their most common genes and DNA. Here the sample has about 1.8 million distinct CDR3 sequences; around half occur a single time. 2.1% of the sample is taken by the ten largest. The specimen was blood. Source of these receptors: a woman aged 40 to 49 in good health.

The chain links TRBV7-8 to TRBJ1-2; a weak D match, TRBD1 (6 bases). V was pared by 0 bases and J by 0 bases, with 11 bases between. Germline values: CDR1 SGHVS, CDR2 FQNEAQ. This CDR3 spans 16 amino acids. The CDR3 nucleotides are TGTGCCAGCAGCTTAGCGGGGACACGTGCTAACTATGGCTACACCTTC. It encodes CASSLAGTRANYGYTF.

The chain couples TRBV27 to TRBJ2-3; D is ambiguous. Trimming removed 9 bases at V and 4 bases at J, with 17 bases between. CDR3 length: 14 amino acids. Germline V gene lookup returns CDR1 MNHEY and CDR2 SMNVEV (reference sequence). CDR3 region: CASQPLGSADTQYF. CDR3 coding DNA: TGTGCCAGTCAGCCGTTGGGCTCCGCAGATACGCAGTATTTT.

The chain uses TRBV27 and TRBJ2-1, with TRBD1 identical over 12 bases. There are 15 residues in the CDR3. The V and J ends lost 5 bases and 9 bases, in that order; junction bases with no gene match: 8. CDR1 is MNHEY, CDR2 SMNVEV, per germline (reference sequence). For the CDR3, the DNA is TGTGCCAGCAGTGTGACCGGGACAGGGGGCGGTGAGCAGTTCTTC. This encodes CASSVTGTGGGEQFF.

This clonotype was counted a few times. CDR3 nucleotides: TGCGCCAGCAGCTTGGGATACAGGGGGCGCGGAGAGACCCAGTACTTC. Encoded protein: CASSLGYRGRGETQYF. The chain has TRBV5-1 and TRBJ2-5; 9 positions agree with TRBD1. CDR1 and CDR2 (germline): SGHRS, YFSETQ. This CDR3 spans 16 amino acids. The ends lost 0 bases at V and 4 bases at J; junction bases unmatched: 7. Using reference TRBV5-1 and TRBJ2-5 for the parts outside the CDR3, the full variable domain is KAGVTQTPRYLIKTRGQQVTLSCSPISGHRSVSWYQQTPGQGLQFLFEYFSETQRNKGNFPGRFSGRQFSNSRSEMNVSTLELGDSALYLCASSLGYRGRGETQYFGPGTRLLVL.

This clonotype was counted at least ten times. Sequence at one end of the junction differs from germline and may be a read error. DNA for the CDR3: TGTGCCAGCAGTTTAGTTGCCAGCCAAGAGACCCAGTACTTC. Its translation: CASSLVASQETQYF. The chain employs TRBV7-2 and TRBJ2-5; D ambiguous. CDR1 is SGHTA, CDR2 FQGNSA, per germline. The CDR3 extends over 14 amino acids.

The chain couples TRBV29-1 to TRBJ1-5, with a possible D match to TRBD1 (6 bases). This CDR3 spans 13 amino acids. Germline CDR1 SQVTM, CDR2 ANQGSEA. Trimming left V 4 bases short and J 3 bases short, with 10 bases between. CDR3 coding DNA: TGCAGCGTTGGCGGACAGTCCAATCAGCCCCAGCATTTT. Translation: CSVGGQSNQPQHF. The full variable domain, in which reference TRBV29-1 and TRBJ1-5 provide the parts outside the CDR3, is SAVISQKPSRDICQRGTSLTIQCQVDSQVTMMFWYRQQPGQSLTLIATANQGSEATYESGFVIDKFPISRPNLTFSTLTVSNMSPEDSSIYLCSVGGQSNQPQHFGDGTRLSIL.

This clonotype was seen a few times. This chain connects TRBV20-1 to TRBJ2-5; 11 bases fit TRBD2. The CDR3 length is 15 residues. Trimming took 6 bases from V and 4 from J; bases not matched to a gene: 10. Germline V gene data show CDR1 as DFQATT and CDR2 as SNEGSKA (reference sequence). The CDR3 sequence is CSAFGLAGGGETQYF. CDR3 nucleotides: TGCAGTGCCTTTGGCCTAGCGGGGGGCGGAGAGACCCAGTACTTC.

The chain uses TRBV20-1 and TRBJ1-5; 9 nucleotides agree with TRBD1. Trimming cost V 5 bases and J 7 bases; bases outside gene matches: 9. CDR1 and CDR2 from the germline V gene are DFQATT and SNEGSKA (reference sequence). CDR3 size: 14 residues. The DNA for the CDR3 is TGCAGTGCTGATCGGGACAGGGTGGGCCAGCCCCAGCATTTT. This codes for CSADRDRVGQPQHF.

The table lists this clonotype with a few counts. For the CDR3, the DNA is TGTGCCAGCAGTCTGAGACTAGCACGAGATACGCAGTATTTT. This sequence encodes CASSLRLARDTQYF. V gene TRBV9 combines with J gene TRBJ2-3; TRBD2 aligns across 7 bases. Trimming cost V 5 bases and J 5 bases; bases outside gene matches: 8. The CDR3 contains 14 residues. Germline V gene lookup returns CDR1 SGDLS and CDR2 YYNGEE.

There are a few counts of this clonotype. The rearrangement joins TRBV4-3 to TRBJ1-2; tentative D call: TRBD1 (6 bases). Deletions cut 2 bases from V and 3 bases from J, with 13 bases between. Germline V lookup: CDR1 LGHNA, CDR2 YSLEER. The CDR3 is 15 residues long. CDR3 in amino acids: CASSQSGHPDYGYTF. The CDR3 DNA sequence: TGCGCCAGCAGCCAATCGGGACATCCGGACTATGGCTACACCTTC.

The J gene is TRBJ2-3, the V gene TRBV6-5, with a possible D match to TRBD2 (5 bases). The V gene's germline CDR1 is MNHEY and CDR2 SVGAGI. The length of the CDR3 is 16 residues. Trimming took 0 bases from V and 4 from J, leaving 14 bases between them. The CDR3 loop is CASSYSGGYRADTQYF. The CDR3 coding sequence is TGTGCCAGCAGTTACTCGGGCGGGTATCGAGCAGATACGCAGTATTTT.

This clonotype was detected a few times. The chain recombines TRBV6-2 or TRBV6-3 with TRBJ2-7, with TRBD1 identical over 12 bases. Germline trimming cut 2 bases from V and 6 bases from J; bases unmatched to any gene: 5. Germline V gives CDR1 MNHEY, CDR2 SVGEGT. CDR3 length: 15 residues. The CDR3 loop is CASSYGGQGAGEQYF. CDR3 DNA sequence: TGTGCCAGCAGTTACGGGGGACAGGGGGCCGGCGAGCAGTACTTC.

In DNA form, the CDR3 reads TGTGCCAGCAGCCAGCAGACAGGGGGCCAGCCCCAGCATTTT. Residues: CASSQQTGGQPQHF. The chain recombines TRBV3-1 with TRBJ1-5, with TRBD1 matching over 10 bases. The junction had 3 bases not matched to a gene; V was cut back by 3 bases and J by 7 bases. This CDR3 is built from 14 residues. Germline-derived CDR1 and CDR2 are LGHDT and YNNKEL (reference sequence).

V gene TRBV24-1 combines with J gene TRBJ2-5; the match to TRBD1 covers 10 bases. The CDR3 extends over 16 amino acids. The J segment lost 4 bases and the V segment lost 2 bases, leaving 6 bases of the junction unmatched. Germline lookup yields CDR1 KGHDR and CDR2 SFDVKD. This chain's CDR3 is CATSDWGTGELETQYF. The CDR3 nucleotides read TGTGCCACCAGTGATTGGGGGACAGGGGAATTAGAGACCCAGTACTTC.

This rearrangement joins TRBV5-1 to TRBJ2-1, with D possibly being TRBD1 (7 bases). This CDR3 has 13 amino acids. Germline V CDR1 and CDR2: SGHRS, YFSETQ. V shed 5 bases and J shed 6 bases, with 12 bases lying between them. The CDR3 loop is CASRHQGGNEQFF. The CDR3 DNA reads as TGCGCCAGCAGGCACCAGGGGGGCAATGAGCAGTTCTTC.

In DNA, the CDR3 is TGTGCCAGCAGCGAGGGCCTAGCGTATGAGACCCAGTACTTC. Translated, it gives CASSEGLAYETQYF. The chain uses TRBV7-2 and TRBJ2-5; D may be TRBD2 (6 bases). CDR3 length: 14 amino acids. Germline V gene data show CDR1 as SGHTA and CDR2 as FQGNSA. Trimming shortened V by 5 bases and J by 5 bases, and 15 bases separated the two germline ends.

The chain recombines TRBV13 with TRBJ2-5, with D perhaps matching TRBD2 (6 bases). V was clipped by 5 bases and J by 4 bases, with 11 bases between them. Per the germline V gene, CDR1 is PRHDT and CDR2 is FYEKMQ (reference sequence). The CDR3 is 13 residues long. The CDR3 sequence: CASSQWRGETQYF. As DNA, the CDR3 is TGTGCCAGCAGCCAATGGAGGGGAGAGACCCAGTACTTC.

This chain connects TRBV6-2 or TRBV6-3 to TRBJ1-6; TRBD1 matches 9 bases. The CDR3 extends over 15 amino acids. Germline-derived CDR1 and CDR2 are MNHEY and SVGEGT. Losses at the gene ends were 5 bases for V and 7 bases for J; bases not matched to a gene: 6. The CDR3 DNA reads as TGTGCCAGCAGTCCACAGGGGGCCGTCAATTCACCCCTCCACTTT. Its protein product is CASSPQGAVNSPLHF.

The rearrangement uses TRBV21-1 and TRBJ2-7; the table names TRBD1, a call not compared with the DNA. TRBV21-1 is designated a pseudogene. The CDR3 loop spans 16 amino acids. The CDR3 region is CASSIMVPGQGYEQYF. CDR3 nucleotides: TGTGCCAGCAGCATTATGGTACCGGGACAGGGCTACGAGCAGTACTTC.

A single count supports this clonotype. The chain combines TRBV7-9 with TRBJ2-5; the match to TRBD1 covers 8 bases. Germline-derived CDR1 and CDR2 are SEHNR and FQNEAQ (reference sequence). CDR3 size: 15 residues. With 5 bases clipped from V and 2 bases from J, the junction kept 7 bases outside the gene matches. In DNA, the CDR3 is TGTGCCAGCAGCCAAGGACAGGGCTGGCAAGAGACCCAGTACTTC. Amino acid sequence: CASSQGQGWQETQYF.

This clonotype was recorded only once. The J gene is TRBJ2-5, the V gene TRBV13; TRBD2 aligns across 9 bases. The DNA end favors TRBJ2-7, so the J call may be wrong. The CDR3 contains 15 residues. Germline V CDR1 and CDR2: PRHDT, FYEKMQ (reference sequence). This CDR3 is CASTRTGTSFPEQYF. In nucleotides, the CDR3 is TGTGCCAGCACTCGAACCGGGACTAGCTTTCCCGAGCAGTACTTC.

This sequence joins TRBV4-2 and TRBJ2-1, with TRBD2 matching 12 bases. CDR1 and CDR2 (germline): LGHNA, YNFKEQ. Trimming at V came to 1 base and at J to 1 base, leaving 8 bases not matched to a gene. This CDR3 spans 19 amino acids. CDR3 DNA: TGTGCCAGCAGCCAAGGGGGGCTAGCGGGGGGGCCTTCCTACAATGAGCAGTTCTTC. Protein sequence: CASSQGGLAGGPSYNEQFF.

This clonotype was seen more than once but under ten times. The chain joins TRBV15 to TRBJ2-5, with 8 bases that match TRBD1. Germline CDR1 LNHNV, CDR2 YYDKDF (reference sequence). The CDR3 spans 15 residues. V dropped 1 base and J dropped 3; count of bases not matched to a gene: 4. The CDR3: CATSRAAGGKETQYF. CDR3 bases: TGTGCCACCAGCAGAGCGGCAGGGGGCAAAGAGACCCAGTACTTC.